This T cell receptor (beta chain) was recovered during a study of lymphopenia after photon versus proton radiotherapy. With respect to this clone: Its antigen is still unknown.

The study, taken as a whole, reports: In patients who died, overall survival fell as post-nadir TCR diversity dropped more. Post-nadir diversity loss with photons came from oligoclonal expansion, particularly CD8+ Temra cells.

CDR1 and CDR2 (germline): SQVTM, ANQGSEA. V was clipped by 6 bases and J by 4 bases, with 10 bases between them. The CDR3 consists of 12 residues. Measured with immunoSEQ multiplex PCR; TCRdb has only the in-frame clones, and not every one. Of around 150,000 clones listed, roughly nine tenths are singletons. This clonotype was sampled from a man in his fifties with gastric cancer. The starting material was peripheral blood, obtained from a patient treated with photon-based radiotherapy. J is TRBJ2-1 and V is TRBV29-1, with D unresolved. The CDR3 spells CSVSIGYNEQFF. The CDR3 DNA reads as TGCAGCGTATCTATTGGGTACAATGAGCAGTTCTTC.